Sequencing of this T cell receptor beta chain was carried out in a study of cytomegalovirus exposure and HLA in healthy donors. Findings and limits, study-wide: Sequencing likely produced, as an artifact, a cluster of highly shared sequence variants.

Worth noting for this clone: Its antigen remains unknown.

The PCR ran on 60 Vbeta and 13 Jbeta primers. Sequencing was performed with immunoSEQ multiplex PCR; in TCRdb, only in-frame clones are kept and a portion is missing. The repertoire holds about 150,000 clones, with 63% as singletons. CDR1 is SGHRS and CDR2 is YFSETQ in the germline V gene. CDR3 length: 14 amino acids. Deletions cut 7 bases from V and 2 bases from J, with 16 bases between. The V and J genes are TRBV5-1 and TRBJ2-7; the D gene is possibly TRBD2 (5 bases). The TCR sequence derives from an older woman in good health and CMV-seropositive. The sample comprised PBMCs. The CDR3 DNA sequence: TGCGCCAGCCATGAGGGTCCGACGACCTACGAGCAGTACTTC. This codes for CASHEGPTTYEQYF.